Detailed here is one T cell receptor beta chain. Its antigen is undetermined. This sample stems from a study of T cells in narcolepsy. Whole-study context: Enrolled donors included narcolepsy type 1 or type 2 patients and healthy controls. General study points: Autoreactive clone sequences were missing from some blood memory CD4+ repertoires. Blood of same and different patients, but not healthy controls, reportedly held recurring autoreactive clonotypes. Same-patient CSF and blood CD4+ T cell clonotypes included HCRT-specific and TRIB2-specific autoreactive ones.

Only in-frame clones appear in the TCRdb table, and some are missing; sequencing was by immunoSEQ multiplex PCR. The sample lists about 33,000 clones, about nine tenths occurring once. This CDR3 comprises 15 residues. Trimming took 4 bases from V and 0 from J, leaving 10 bases between them. Germline CDR1 is SGHKS and CDR2 is YYEKEE (reference sequence). The specimen sequenced was CD45RA- memory CD4+ T cells from PBMCs. This receptor was taken from a human donor with narcolepsy. V usage is TRBV5-5 and J usage is TRBJ1-4; D perhaps matches TRBD1 (5 bases). CDR3 sequence (DNA): TGTGCCAGCAGCCGTCAGGGAGCAACTAATGAAAAACTGTTTTTT. Translated: CASSRQGATNEKLFF.